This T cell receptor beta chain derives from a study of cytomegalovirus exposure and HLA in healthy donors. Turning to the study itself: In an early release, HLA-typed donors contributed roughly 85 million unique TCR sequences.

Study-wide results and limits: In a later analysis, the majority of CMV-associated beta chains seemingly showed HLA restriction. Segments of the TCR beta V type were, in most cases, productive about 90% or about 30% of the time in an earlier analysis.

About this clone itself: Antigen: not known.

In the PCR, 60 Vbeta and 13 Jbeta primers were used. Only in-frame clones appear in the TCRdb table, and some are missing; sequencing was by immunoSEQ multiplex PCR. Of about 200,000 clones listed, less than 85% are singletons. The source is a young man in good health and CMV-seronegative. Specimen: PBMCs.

Here the CDR3 reads CAWSTLRTSGNEQFF. CDR3 DNA: TGTGCCTGGAGTACACTAAGGACTAGCGGGAATGAGCAGTTCTTC. This chain uses TRBV30 with TRBJ2-1; 11 nucleotides match TRBD2. The CDR3 covers 15 residues. V gave up 2 bases and J gave up 7 bases; unmatched junction bases: 7. The germline V gene has CDR1 GTSNPN and CDR2 SVGIG (reference sequence).